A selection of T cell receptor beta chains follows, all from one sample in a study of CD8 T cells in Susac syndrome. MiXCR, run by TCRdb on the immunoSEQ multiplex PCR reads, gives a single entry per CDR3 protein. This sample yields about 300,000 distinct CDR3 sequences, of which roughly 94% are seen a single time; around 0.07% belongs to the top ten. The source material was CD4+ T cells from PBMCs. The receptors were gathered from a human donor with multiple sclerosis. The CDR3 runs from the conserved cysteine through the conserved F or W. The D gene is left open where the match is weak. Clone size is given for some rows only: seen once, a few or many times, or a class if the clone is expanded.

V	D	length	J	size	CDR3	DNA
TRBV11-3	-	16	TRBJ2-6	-	CASSLDSRSGANVLTF	TGTGCCAGCAGCTTAGATTCGCGGTCTGGGGCCAACGTCCTGACTTTC
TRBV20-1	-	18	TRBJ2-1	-	CSARVARGTTFNYNEQFF	TGCAGTGCTAGAGTGGCCCGAGGAACGACCTTCAACTACAATGAGCAGTTCTTC
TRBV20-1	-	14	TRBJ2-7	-	CSARVVGGPGEQYF	TGCAGTGCTAGAGTGGTGGGAGGTCCGGGGGAGCAGTACTTC
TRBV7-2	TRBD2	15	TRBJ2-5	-	CASRLAGGGQETQYF	TGTGCCAGCCGCCTAGCGGGAGGAGGGCAGGAGACCCAGTACTTC
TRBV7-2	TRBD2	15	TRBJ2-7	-	CASSLGLAPTYEQYF	TGTGCCAGCAGCTTAGGACTAGCGCCGACCTACGAGCAGTACTTC
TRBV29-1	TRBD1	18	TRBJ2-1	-	CSVEDPRDRGLPSNEQFF	TGCAGCGTTGAAGATCCTCGGGACAGGGGGCTTCCAAGCAATGAGCAGTTCTTC
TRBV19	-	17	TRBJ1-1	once	CASSIEAGRLGNTEAFF	TGTGCCAGTAGTATAGAGGCAGGGAGACTAGGGAACACTGAAGCTTTCTTT
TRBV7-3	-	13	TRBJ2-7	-	CASSSSTGYEQYF	TGTGCCAGCAGCTCCTCGACAGGTTACGAGCAGTACTTC
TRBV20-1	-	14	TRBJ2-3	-	CSARVAGTTDTQYF	TGCAGTGCTAGAGTAGCAGGGACAACAGATACGCAGTATTTT
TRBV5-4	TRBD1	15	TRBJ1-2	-	CASSLGPGAGGGYTF	TGTGCCAGCAGCTTGGGACCCGGGGCAGGGGGTGGCTACACCTTC
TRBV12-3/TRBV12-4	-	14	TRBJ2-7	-	CASSLIRSSYEQYF	TGTGCCAGCAGTTTAATCAGAAGCTCCTACGAGCAGTACTTC
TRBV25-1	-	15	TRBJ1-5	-	CASKVTVWGNQPQHF	TGTGCCAGCAAGGTGACGGTTTGGGGCAATCAGCCCCAGCATTTT
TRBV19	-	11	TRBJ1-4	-	CASSRDEKLFF	TGTGCCAGTAGTCGGGATGAAAAACTGTTTTTT
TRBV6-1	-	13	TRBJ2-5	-	CASEGLRQGTQYF	TGTGCCAGCGAGGGGTTAAGGCAAGGGACCCAGTACTTC